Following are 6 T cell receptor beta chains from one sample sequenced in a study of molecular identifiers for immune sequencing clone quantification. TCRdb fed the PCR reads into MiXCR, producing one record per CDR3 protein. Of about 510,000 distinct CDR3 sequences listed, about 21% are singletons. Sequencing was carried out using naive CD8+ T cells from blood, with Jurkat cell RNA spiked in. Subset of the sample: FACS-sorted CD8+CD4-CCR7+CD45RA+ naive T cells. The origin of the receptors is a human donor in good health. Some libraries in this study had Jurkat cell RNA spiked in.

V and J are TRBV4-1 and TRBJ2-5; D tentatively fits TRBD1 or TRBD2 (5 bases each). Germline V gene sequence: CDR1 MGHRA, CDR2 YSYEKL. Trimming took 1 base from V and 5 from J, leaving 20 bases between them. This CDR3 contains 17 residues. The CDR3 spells CASSQVGETAARETQYF. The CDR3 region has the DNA TGCGCCAGCAGCCAAGTGGGGGAGACAGCTGCCCGGGAGACCCAGTACTTC.

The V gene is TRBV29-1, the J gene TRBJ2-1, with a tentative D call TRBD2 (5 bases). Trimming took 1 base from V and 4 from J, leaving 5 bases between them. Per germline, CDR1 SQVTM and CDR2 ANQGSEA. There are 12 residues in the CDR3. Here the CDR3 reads CSVEGTYNEQFF. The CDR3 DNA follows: TGCAGCGTTGAAGGGACTTACAATGAGCAGTTCTTC.

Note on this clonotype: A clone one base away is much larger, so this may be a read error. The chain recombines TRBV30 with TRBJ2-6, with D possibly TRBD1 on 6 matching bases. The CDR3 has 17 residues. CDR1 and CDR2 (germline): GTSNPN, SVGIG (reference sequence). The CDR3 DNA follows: TGTGCCTGGAGTTTACAGGGTTCCTTAGCTGGGGCCAACGTCCCGACTTTC. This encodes CAWSLQGSLAGANVPTF.

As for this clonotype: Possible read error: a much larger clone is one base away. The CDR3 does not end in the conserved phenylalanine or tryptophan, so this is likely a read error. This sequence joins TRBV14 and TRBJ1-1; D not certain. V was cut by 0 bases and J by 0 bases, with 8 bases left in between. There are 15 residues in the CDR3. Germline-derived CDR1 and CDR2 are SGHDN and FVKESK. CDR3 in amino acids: CASSQDPGLNTEAFL. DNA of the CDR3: TGTGCCAGCAGCCAAGATCCAGGCTTGAACACTGAAGCTTTCCTT.

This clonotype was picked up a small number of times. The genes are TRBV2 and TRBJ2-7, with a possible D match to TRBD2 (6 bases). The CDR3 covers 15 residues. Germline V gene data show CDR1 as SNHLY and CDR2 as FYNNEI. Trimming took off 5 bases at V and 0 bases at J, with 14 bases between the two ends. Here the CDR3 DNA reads TGTGCCAGCAGTCAAAACCGGGACTCCTCCTACGAGCAGTACTTC. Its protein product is CASSQNRDSSYEQYF.

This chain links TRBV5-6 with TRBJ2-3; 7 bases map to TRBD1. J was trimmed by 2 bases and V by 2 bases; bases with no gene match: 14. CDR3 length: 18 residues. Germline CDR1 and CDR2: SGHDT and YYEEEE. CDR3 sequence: CASSFLVGQGVSTDTQYF. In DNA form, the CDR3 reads TGTGCCAGCAGCTTTTTGGTAGGCCAGGGGGTTTCCACAGATACGCAGTATTTT.